The entry below gives a single T cell receptor (beta chain) sequence along with its context. Germline assignment: CDR1 SGHRS and CDR2 YFSETQ. The CDR3 consists of 12 residues. V lost 6 bases and J lost 8; bases outside the gene matches: 5. This entry is derived from a study of blood T cell repertoires in COVID-19. How the authors handled the data: By means of reference gene primer amplification, nucleated cell counts were estimated. Clones were sequenced by immunoSEQ multiplex PCR, and TCRdb holds only the in-frame ones, with some missing. V, J and clone size were drawn from that table, and D and trimming were deduced from the DNA. Altogether more than 200,000 clones are present, about 87% being singletons, with the ten largest covering 2.7%.

The material sequenced was peripheral blood. This chain joins TRBV5-1 and TRBJ2-1; 7 bases are a match to TRBD1. The receptor was isolated from a man aged 25 to 45 with COVID-19, enrolled during active disease. The CDR3 region has the DNA TGCGCCAGCAACCTAGACAGGGATGAGCAGTTCTTC. It encodes CASNLDRDEQFF.